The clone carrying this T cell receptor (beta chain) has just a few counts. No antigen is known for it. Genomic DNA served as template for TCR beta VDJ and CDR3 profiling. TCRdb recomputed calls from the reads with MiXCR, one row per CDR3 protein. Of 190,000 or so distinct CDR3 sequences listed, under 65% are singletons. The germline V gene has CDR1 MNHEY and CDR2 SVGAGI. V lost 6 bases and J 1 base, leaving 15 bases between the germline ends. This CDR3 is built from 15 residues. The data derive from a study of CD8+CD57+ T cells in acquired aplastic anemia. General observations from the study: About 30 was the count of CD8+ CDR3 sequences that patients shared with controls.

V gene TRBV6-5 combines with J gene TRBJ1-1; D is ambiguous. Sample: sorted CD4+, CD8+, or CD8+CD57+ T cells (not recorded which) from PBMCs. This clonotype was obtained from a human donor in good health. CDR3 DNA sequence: TGTGCCAGCAGCCAGAACCCTCATCCGAACACTGAAGCTTTCTTT. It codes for CASSQNPHPNTEAFF.